The 27 T cell receptor beta chains presented below share a single source sample, sequenced in a study of T cells in Graves' hyperthyroidism and ophthalmopathy. The source material, RNA transcripts, was used to amplify TCR beta CDR3 regions. Researchers ran a first-round RT-PCR on the TCR CDR3 using the HTBI primer set. TCRdb reprocessed the multiplex PCR reads via MiXCR and lists one record per CDR3 protein. The sample shows 50,000 to 60,000 distinct CDR3 sequences, roughly 50% of them seen only once. Sample: blood. Receptors were obtained from a woman in her 50s with Graves' ophthalmopathy.

V usage is TRBV10-3 and J usage is TRBJ2-5; 7 bases agree with TRBD1. The CDR3 covers 13 residues. V was pared by 6 bases and J by 2 bases, with 3 bases of the junction left unmatched. The germline V gene has CDR1 ENHRY and CDR2 SYGVKD. CDR3 coding DNA: TGTGCCATCAGACCGGGACAGCAAGAGACCCAGTACTTC. This gives the protein CAIRPGQQETQYF.

At least ten counts were recorded for this clonotype. The V and J genes are TRBV29-1 and TRBJ2-7; D not resolved. CDR3 length: 13 amino acids. Germline lookup yields CDR1 SQVTM and CDR2 ANQGSEA. Trimming took off 7 bases at V and 6 bases at J, with 19 bases between the two ends. The CDR3 region has the DNA TGCAGCGCCGGCGGTAGGGAAACGGGCGAGCAGTACTTC. It yields the protein CSAGGRETGEQYF.

V and J are TRBV2 and TRBJ2-7; 9 bases match TRBD1. V trimming: 6 bases; J trimming: 6 bases; junction bases outside the gene matches: 6. Germline V gives CDR1 SNHLY, CDR2 FYNNEI. This CDR3 contains 13 residues. In nucleotides, the CDR3 is TGTGCCAGCAGGTGGGACAGGGCGGTCGAGCAGTACTTC. It translates to CASRWDRAVEQYF.

The V gene is TRBV27, the J gene TRBJ2-3; 8 nucleotides match TRBD2. In germline, CDR1 is MNHEY, CDR2 SMNVEV (reference sequence). The CDR3 contains 14 residues. The junction had 2 bases not matched to a gene; V was cut back by 4 bases and J by 2 bases. This CDR3 is CASSSGGVTDTQYF. CDR3 nucleotide sequence: TGTGCCAGCAGTTCCGGGGGGGTCACAGATACGCAGTATTTT.

On this clonotype: A much more abundant neighbour one base away suggests this may be a read error. CDR3 sequence reads: CAISEKGTWSNEQFF. The CDR3 DNA follows: TGTGCCATCAGTGAAAAGGGGACATGGAGCAATGAGCAGTTCTTC. The chain uses TRBV10-3 and TRBJ2-1; a weak D match, TRBD1 (6 bases). The V end lost 3 bases, the J end lost 6 bases, and 15 bases lay between the germline ends. The germline V gene has CDR1 ENHRY and CDR2 SYGVKD. The CDR3 totals 15 residues.

V and J are TRBV5-1 and TRBJ1-1, with 7 bases lining up with TRBD1. The CDR3 covers 16 residues. From germline, CDR1 is SGHRS and CDR2 YFSETQ. The J segment lost 0 bases and the V segment lost 2 bases, leaving 7 bases of the junction unmatched. CDR3 sequence: CASSFGTANLNTEAFF. The DNA for the CDR3 is TGCGCCAGCAGCTTTGGGACAGCTAACCTGAACACTGAAGCTTTCTTT.

This clonotype was seen repeatedly, ten times or more. The chain is built from TRBV6-2 or TRBV6-3 and TRBJ2-7, with D perhaps TRBD2 (6 bases). The CDR3 runs to 13 residues. Trimming took off 6 bases at V and 3 bases at J, with 12 bases between the two ends. CDR1 is MNHEY and CDR2 is SVGEGT in the germline V gene. In DNA form, the CDR3 reads TGTGCCAGCAGCCCCGGGACTTACTACGAGCAGTACTTC. Protein product: CASSPGTYYEQYF.

This clonotype has ten or more counts. The chain uses TRBV6-4 and TRBJ2-7, with 8 nucleotides matching TRBD2. After removal of 3 bases from V and 2 bases from J, the junction contained 6 bases not matched to a gene. The CDR3 runs to 15 residues. Germline V CDR1 and CDR2: MRHNA, SNTAGT. In DNA form, the CDR3 reads TGTGCCAGCAGTGAAGGGACTAGTCCAGCCTACGAGCAGTACTTC. This encodes CASSEGTSPAYEQYF.

The gene calls are TRBV9 and TRBJ2-7; the match to TRBD1 covers 11 bases. V dropped 3 bases and J dropped 3; count of bases not matched to a gene: 2. This CDR3 is 14 amino acids long. CDR1 and CDR2 (germline): SGDLS, YYNGEE. The CDR3 loop is CASSGGTGGYEQYF. The CDR3 nucleotides are TGTGCCAGCAGCGGCGGGACAGGGGGCTACGAGCAGTACTTC.

The J gene is TRBJ2-6, the V gene TRBV7-2; perhaps TRBD2 as D (6 bases). Between the trimmed V and J ends, which lost 1 base and 18 bases, there was a span of 13 bases. Per the germline V gene, CDR1 is SGHTA and CDR2 is FQGNSA. This CDR3 is 12 amino acids long. The CDR3 is CASSLGRDGRTF. CDR3 in DNA: TGTGCCAGCAGCTTAGGGCGGGACGGTCGGACTTTC.

To note about this clonotype: This CDR3 fails to terminate in the conserved phenylalanine or tryptophan, so it likely reflects a read error. CDR3 sequence: CSASQAYEQYL. The CDR3 DNA is TGCAGTGCTAGTCAGGCCTACGAGCAGTACCTC. The rearrangement uses TRBV20-1 and TRBJ2-7, with no clear D. V shed 3 bases and J shed 2 bases, with 5 bases lying between them. The germline V gene encodes CDR1 DFQATT and CDR2 SNEGSKA (reference sequence). The length of the CDR3 is 11 residues.

V is TRBV7-9 and J is TRBJ2-1, with D tentatively TRBD2 (6 bases). The CDR3 length is 17 residues. Per the germline V gene, CDR1 is SEHNR and CDR2 is FQNEAQ (reference sequence). Trimming took 5 bases from V and 2 from J, leaving 19 bases between them. The CDR3 DNA follows: TGTGCCAGCAGCGCACCGACGGGAGATAGGACCTACAATGAGCAGTTCTTC. Protein sequence: CASSAPTGDRTYNEQFF.

This clonotype is labeled medium-sized (0.01 to 0.1%). The genes are TRBV7-2 and TRBJ2-7; D is ambiguous. This CDR3 has 13 amino acids. Germline V gene sequence: CDR1 SGHTA, CDR2 FQGNSA. V was pared by 5 bases and J by 2 bases, with 10 bases between. The CDR3: CASSGTAPYEQYF. CDR3 nucleotides: TGTGCCAGCAGCGGTACCGCCCCCTACGAGCAGTACTTC.

This clonotype was seen many times. This chain connects TRBV5-1 to TRBJ2-3, with 11 bases identical to TRBD1. Germline CDR1 SGHRS, CDR2 YFSETQ. The CDR3 is 16 residues long. Trimming removed 0 bases from V and 1 base from J; junction bases left unmatched: 1. The CDR3 DNA reads TGCGCCAGCAGCTTGGGGACAGGGGGCCGCACAGATACGCAGTATTTT. The encoded protein is CASSLGTGGRTDTQYF. The complete variable domain, with remaining parts taken from reference TRBV5-1 and TRBJ2-3, reads KAGVTQTPRYLIKTRGQQVTLSCSPISGHRSVSWYQQTPGQGLQFLFEYFSETQRNKGNFPGRFSGRQFSNSRSEMNVSTLELGDSALYLCASSLGTGGRTDTQYFGPGTRLTVL.

This clonotype was observed at least ten times. V gene TRBV11-2 combines with J gene TRBJ2-3, with D unclear. Per germline, CDR1 SGHAT and CDR2 FQNNGV. V was shortened by 2 bases and J by 4 bases, with 16 bases between the two germline ends. CDR3 length: 16 amino acids. As DNA, the CDR3 is TGTGCCAGCAGCTTAAAGGGTTACCTTATCCCAGATACGCAGTATTTT. Protein: CASSLKGYLIPDTQYF.

The chain combines TRBV12-3 or TRBV12-4 with TRBJ2-2; 10 bases line up with TRBD1. The V gene end was trimmed by 4 bases and the J gene end by 8 bases; junction bases not matched to a gene: 7. CDR3 length: 15 residues. CDR3 nucleotides: TGTGCCAGCAGTTCACCGGGACAGGGGTCAGGGGAGCTGTTTTTT. The encoded protein is CASSSPGQGSGELFF.

In the case of this clonotype: One end of the junction fails to match germline, which may point to a read error. The chain is built from TRBV19 and TRBJ1-3; D is uncertain. Germline V CDR1 and CDR2: LNHDA, SQIVND (reference sequence). The length of the CDR3 is 12 residues. The CDR3 sequence is CASITDGNTVYF. The CDR3 coding sequence is TGTGCCAGTATTACGGATGGAAACACCGTATATTTT.

Details on this clonotype: Germline is not matched at one junction end, which may reflect a read error. The J gene is TRBJ2-5, the V gene TRBV24-1; 9 bases are a match to TRBD1. Judging by the DNA end, TRBJ2-1 fits better; the J call may be wrong. Germline assignment: CDR1 KGHDR and CDR2 SFDVKD. This CDR3 has 14 amino acids. CDR3 sequence reads: CATPPGTGWNGQFF. CDR3 coding DNA: TGTGCCACTCCTCCCGGGACAGGGTGGAATGGGCAGTTCTTC.

Concerning this clonotype itself: No DNA is shown, since the ends of the CDR3 on it are uncertain; the CDR3 is the one TCRdb lists. The rearrangement joins TRBV15 to TRBJ2-3; the table gives TRBD2 as D, unverified against the DNA. The CDR3 is 24 residues long, counting both termini. Germline V gene lookup returns CDR1 LNHNV and CDR2 YYDKDF (reference sequence). The CDR3 reads CATSSFYICSARDGGGRAADTQYF.

Details on this clonotype: Relative to the germline gene, one junction end is altered; a read error may explain this. CDR3 loop: CASGLEQGVAGELFF. The CDR3 coding sequence is TGCGCCAGCGGCTTGGAGCAGGGAGTTGCCGGGGAGCTGTTTTTT. The chain has TRBV5-1 and TRBJ2-2; either TRBD1 or TRBD2 may supply D (5 bases each). The CDR3 totals 15 residues. Germline V gene data show CDR1 as SGHRS and CDR2 as YFSETQ.

This clonotype came up many times. The rearrangement joins TRBV5-8 to TRBJ2-1; 9 nucleotides agree with TRBD2. The V gene's germline CDR1 is SGHTS and CDR2 YDEGEE. Trimming removed 2 bases from V and 6 bases from J; junction bases left unmatched: 3. CDR3 size: 14 residues. The CDR3 DNA reads TGTGCCAGCAGCTTTAGCGGGAGAGGCAATGAGCAGTTCTTC. As protein: CASSFSGRGNEQFF.

Comment on this clonotype: A junction boundary mismatches the germline segment, possibly from a read error. The chain has TRBV4-1 and TRBJ2-1; D might be TRBD2 (5 bases). CDR3 length equals 13 residues. CDR1 and CDR2 (germline): MGHRA, YSYEKL. The CDR3 DNA is TGCGCCAGCAGTTCCATCCCTAGCAATGAGCAGTGCTTC. This encodes CASSSIPSNEQCF.

This chain's CDR3 is CGVNRGRNEQFF. Here the CDR3 DNA reads TGCGGTGTTAACAGGGGGCGCAATGAGCAGTTCTTC. The rearrangement uses TRBV20-1 and TRBJ2-1; 9 nucleotides match TRBD1. This CDR3 contains 12 residues. The germline CDR1 and CDR2 sequences are DFQATT and SNEGSKA (reference sequence).

V gene TRBV29-1 combines with J gene TRBJ2-6, with D perhaps matching TRBD2 (6 bases). The V and J ends lost 7 bases and 1 base respectively, with 14 bases between them. This CDR3 spans 15 amino acids. Germline assignment: CDR1 SQVTM and CDR2 ANQGSEA. CDR3: CSARDGSSGANVLTF. The CDR3 DNA is TGCAGCGCGCGGGATGGATCGTCTGGGGCCAACGTCCTGACTTTC. The complete variable domain, with remaining parts taken from reference TRBV29-1 and TRBJ2-6, reads SAVISQKPSRDICQRGTSLTIQCQVDSQVTMMFWYRQQPGQSLTLIATANQGSEATYESGFVIDKFPISRPNLTFSTLTVSNMSPEDSSIYLCSARDGSSGANVLTFGAGSRLTVL.

As concerns this clonotype: Relative to the germline gene, one junction end is altered; a read error may explain this. In DNA, the CDR3 is TGTACCAGCAGCTTAGCGGCACGTAGATACGAGCAGTACTTT. Protein: CTSSLAARRYEQYF. This rearrangement joins TRBV7-2 to TRBJ2-7; D not resolved. The CDR3 runs to 14 residues. In germline, CDR1 is SGHTA, CDR2 FQGNSA.

This chain uses TRBV12-3 or TRBV12-4 with TRBJ1-5; D is undetermined. V dropped 3 bases and J dropped 11 bases, with 20 bases sitting between them. CDR3 length: 15 residues. The CDR3 here is CASSFRASGRETQHF. In nucleotides, the CDR3 is TGTGCCAGCAGTTTTCGGGCTAGCGGGAGGGAGACCCAGCATTTT.

This clonotype was counted a few times. The V and J genes are TRBV3-1 and TRBJ2-3; D remains unclear. CDR1 and CDR2 (germline): LGHDT, YNNKEL (reference sequence). Deletions cut 0 bases from V and 2 bases from J, with 3 bases between. CDR3 length equals 13 residues. In DNA, the CDR3 is TGTGCCAGCAGCCAAGACCCCACAGATACGCAGTATTTT. Translated, it gives CASSQDPTDTQYF.